Presented here are 32 T cell receptor beta chains from one specimen sequenced in a study of T cells in Graves' hyperthyroidism and ophthalmopathy. Amplification of TCR beta CDR3 regions was performed using RNA transcripts as template. HTBI primers were employed in a first-round RT-PCR of the TCR CDR3. TCRdb reprocessed the multiplex PCR reads via MiXCR and lists one record per CDR3 protein. The table has over 700,000 distinct CDR3 sequences, about 17% seen once. The sequencing input was blood. The receptors derive from a woman between 50 and 59 years old with Graves' hyperthyroidism that later progressed to Graves' ophthalmopathy.

The chain links TRBV19 to TRBJ2-3, with D maybe TRBD2 (6 bases). Trimming stripped 3 bases from V and 0 bases from J, with 7 bases between. CDR1 and CDR2 (germline): LNHDA, SQIVND (reference sequence). The CDR3 length is 14 residues. The CDR3 region is CASSIRGSTDTQYF. The CDR3 coding sequence is TGTGCCAGTAGTATTCGGGGGAGCACAGATACGCAGTATTTT.

This clonotype was found a few times. The V gene is TRBV15, the J gene TRBJ2-2; D not certain. Trimming took off 2 bases at V and 0 bases at J, with 7 bases between the two ends. Germline CDR1 is LNHNV and CDR2 is YYDKDF (reference sequence). This CDR3 has 15 residues. The CDR3 protein is CATSRTRTNTGELFF. CDR3 bases: TGTGCCACCAGCAGAACTCGTACGAACACCGGGGAGCTGTTTTTT.

This clonotype was recorded at least ten times. The chain employs TRBV5-1 and TRBJ1-3; TRBD1 might be the D (6 bases). V lost 4 bases to trimming and J lost 2 bases, with 10 bases between them. CDR1 and CDR2 (germline): SGHRS, YFSETQ. The CDR3 totals 14 residues. DNA for the CDR3: TGCGCCAGCAGCAGGACAGAGACTGGAAACACCATATATTTT. Its translation is CASSRTETGNTIYF.

The V and J genes are TRBV10-3 and TRBJ2-3; tentatively, D is TRBD1 (5 bases). CDR3 length equals 14 residues. V lost 5 bases and J lost 0, with 9 bases in between. Germline CDR1 reads ENHRY; CDR2 reads SYGVKD. In nucleotides, the CDR3 is TGTGCCATCAGTCAGGACACTAGCACAGATACGCAGTATTTT. It yields the protein CAISQDTSTDTQYF.

The gene calls are TRBV20-1 and TRBJ1-1; maybe TRBD1 (5 bases). Trimming cost V 6 bases and J 10 bases, with 18 bases left between them. Germline CDR1 is DFQATT and CDR2 is SNEGSKA (reference sequence). The CDR3 totals 12 residues. In DNA form, the CDR3 reads TGCAGTGCGGGAGGAGGGGCTGTGGTAGCTTTCTTT. It encodes CSAGGGAVVAFF.

This clonotype was recorded a few times. The chain has TRBV9 and TRBJ2-2; the D gene is possibly TRBD2 (5 bases). V lost 3 bases, J lost 1 base, and 10 bases lay in between. CDR1 and CDR2 (germline): SGDLS, YYNGEE. The CDR3 has 15 residues. The CDR3 DNA reads TGTGCCAGCAGCGCTCCCAGCGGGAACACCGGGGAGCTGTTTTTT. Residues: CASSAPSGNTGELFF.

This clonotype was counted only a few times. V is TRBV29-1 and J is TRBJ2-2; TRBD2 aligns across 8 bases. J was trimmed by 5 bases and V by 3 bases; bases with no gene match: 8. Looked up from germline, CDR1 is SQVTM and CDR2 is ANQGSEA. This CDR3 has 15 amino acids. The CDR3 bases are TGCAGCGTTGACGGGGGGGGGGGCCTTACCGGGGAGCTGTTTTTT. It codes for CSVDGGGGLTGELFF.

This clonotype was recorded many times. In DNA form, the CDR3 reads TGTGCCAGCAGGGTCGAATTAAGTTCGGTAAACACTGAAGCTTTCTTT. Its translation: CASRVELSSVNTEAFF. The rearrangement joins TRBV2 to TRBJ1-1; no reliable D call. V lost 6 bases to trimming and J lost 2 bases, with 19 bases between them. Germline values: CDR1 SNHLY, CDR2 FYNNEI. The CDR3 has 16 residues.

The sample holds many counts of this clonotype. This chain links TRBV11-2 with TRBJ2-3, with TRBD2 matching 8 bases. V gave up 1 base and J gave up 7 bases; unmatched junction bases: 19. The CDR3 loop spans 19 amino acids. CDR1 is SGHAT, CDR2 FQNNGV, per germline. The CDR3 spells CASSLGSPGGGPPPYTQYF. In DNA, the CDR3 is TGTGCCAGCAGCTTAGGGTCCCCTGGCGGGGGGCCTCCCCCGTATACGCAGTATTTT. Looking up the rest from reference TRBV11-2 and TRBJ2-3 gives the full variable domain: EAGVAQSPRYKIIEKRQSVAFWCNPISGHATLYWYQQILGQGPKLLIQFQNNGVVDDSQLPKDRFSAERLKGVDSTLKIQPAKLEDSAVYLCASSLGSPGGGPPPYTQYFGPGTRLTVL.

The V gene is TRBV5-1, the J gene TRBJ2-3, with 10 nucleotides matching TRBD2. Germline lookup yields CDR1 SGHRS and CDR2 YFSETQ. V was clipped by 4 bases and J by 3 bases; unmatched bases: 14. This CDR3 contains 18 residues. CDR3 protein: CASSLAGGVAGGTDTQYF. The DNA of the CDR3 is TGCGCCAGCAGCCTGGCCGGGGGAGTAGCGGGGGGTACAGATACGCAGTATTTT.

This clonotype was counted many times. The V and J genes are TRBV3-1 and TRBJ2-7, with D perhaps being TRBD1 or TRBD2 (5 bases each). Germline CDR1 reads LGHDT; CDR2 reads YNNKEL (reference sequence). The V and J ends lost 1 base and 6 bases respectively, with 22 bases between them. The CDR3 spans 17 residues. The DNA of the CDR3 is TGTGCCAGCAGCCAAGGAACCGGGACCGGAGGACCATCCGAGCAGTACTTC. As protein: CASSQGTGTGGPSEQYF.

The chain employs TRBV6-5 and TRBJ1-2, with D possibly being TRBD1 (6 bases). Germline CDR1 and CDR2: MNHEY and SVGAGI. V was pared by 4 bases and J by 3 bases, with 12 bases between. This CDR3 is 14 amino acids long. The CDR3 DNA reads as TGTGCCAGCAGTTCACAGGGAAATTACTATGGCTACACCTTC. It encodes CASSSQGNYYGYTF.

The gene calls are TRBV4-2 and TRBJ2-3; D gene uncertain. Trimming left V 4 bases short and J 3 bases short, with 14 bases between. Per the germline V gene, CDR1 is LGHNA and CDR2 is YNFKEQ. The CDR3 runs 15 residues. The CDR3 sequence is CASSPKFVGTDTQYF. The CDR3 bases are TGTGCCAGCAGCCCGAAGTTCGTCGGGACAGATACGCAGTATTTT.

This clonotype appeared a few times. The CDR3 region is CASTITGQGATMNTEAFF. DNA for the CDR3: TGTGCCAGTACTATTACAGGACAGGGGGCGACTATGAACACTGAAGCTTTCTTT. The genes are TRBV19 and TRBJ1-1; TRBD1 agrees at 11 bases. The germline V gene has CDR1 LNHDA and CDR2 SQIVND (reference sequence). CDR3 length: 18 amino acids. V lost 7 bases, J lost 0 bases, and 13 bases stayed unmatched. Full variable domain (outside the CDR3, taken from reference TRBV19 and TRBJ1-1): DGGITQSPKYLFRKEGQNVTLSCEQNLNHDAMYWYRQDPGQGLRLIYYSQIVNDFQKGDIAEGYSVSREKKESFPLTVTSAQKNPTAFYLCASTITGQGATMNTEAFFGQGTRLTVV.

This clonotype was observed at least ten times. The V call is TRBV30, the J call TRBJ1-2; 8 bases line up with TRBD1. Trimming cost V 3 bases and J 4 bases; bases outside gene matches: 10. CDR1 is GTSNPN and CDR2 is SVGIG in the germline V gene (reference sequence). This CDR3 comprises 15 residues. As DNA, the CDR3 is TGTGCCTGGAGAGACCCTCAGGGGGCGGTCTATGGCTACACCTTC. Its protein is CAWRDPQGAVYGYTF. The variable domain in full, completed from reference TRBV30 and TRBJ1-2, reads SQTIHQWPATLVQPVGSPLSLECTVEGTSNPNLYWYRQAAGRGLQLLFYSVGIGQISSEVPQNLSASRPQDRQFILSSKKLLLSDSGFYLCAWRDPQGAVYGYTFGSGTRLTVV.

In this sample, this clonotype turned up many times. CDR3 in amino acids: CASGIGDTYYGYTF. CDR3 DNA: TGTGCTAGTGGTATTGGGGACACATACTATGGCTACACCTTC. The chain employs TRBV12-5 and TRBJ1-2, with D perhaps matching TRBD1 (6 bases). Trimming left V 5 bases short and J 3 bases short, with 13 bases between. Per germline, CDR1 LGHNT and CDR2 FRNRAP. The CDR3 length is 14 residues.

Ten or more counts support this clonotype. The chain uses TRBV12-3 or TRBV12-4 and TRBJ2-3; 9 bases map to TRBD2. Trimming removed 2 bases from V and 6 bases from J; junction bases left unmatched: 6. CDR3 length: 15 amino acids. CDR3 DNA sequence: TGTGCCAGCAGTTTATGGCGGGGGGGCATCGATACGCAGTATTTT. This codes for CASSLWRGGIDTQYF.

On this clonotype itself: A single base separates this from a much larger clone, so it may be a read error. The chain recombines TRBV11-2 with TRBJ2-7; D gene unclear. The CDR3 covers 10 residues. Trimming left V 6 bases short and J 7 bases short, with 7 bases between. The germline gives CDR1 SGHAT, CDR2 FQNNGV. The CDR3 region has the DNA TGTGCCAGCAGTGGCAGGGAGCAGTACTTC. Translating gives CASSGREQYF.

This clonotype was observed a few times. The chain uses TRBV7-9 and TRBJ2-5; 9 bases map to TRBD1. Germline CDR1 and CDR2: SEHNR and FQNEAQ (reference sequence). V was pared by 2 bases and J by 2 bases, with 6 bases of the junction left unmatched. CDR3 length: 16 residues. CDR3: CASSLPDRGNQETQYF. Here the CDR3 DNA reads TGTGCCAGCAGCTTACCAGACAGGGGGAATCAAGAGACCCAGTACTTC.

Ten or more counts support this clonotype. The genes are TRBV27 and TRBJ1-4, with TRBD1 matching over 9 bases. V gave up 6 bases and J gave up 8 bases; unmatched junction bases: 7. The CDR3 runs to 14 residues. Per the germline V gene, CDR1 is MNHEY and CDR2 is SMNVEV (reference sequence). CDR3 in amino acids: CASSTRTGVEKLFF. CDR3 nucleotide sequence: TGTGCCAGCAGCACCAGGACAGGGGTAGAAAAACTGTTTTTT.

This rearrangement joins TRBV6-6 to TRBJ1-2; D possibly corresponds to TRBD1 (6 bases). This CDR3 comprises 16 residues. From germline, CDR1 is MNHNY and CDR2 SVGAGI (reference sequence). The V gene lost 0 bases and the J gene lost 3 bases, with 14 bases spanning the gap. The chain's CDR3 is CASSYSPGDFDYGYTF. DNA for the CDR3: TGTGCCAGCAGTTACTCGCCAGGGGATTTTGACTATGGCTACACCTTC.

This clonotype showed up just a few times. CDR3 nucleotide sequence: TGTGCCAGCAGCTTCCGGACAGGGTTCTCTGAAGCTTTCTTT. Encoded protein: CASSFRTGFSEAFF. V usage is TRBV11-2 and J usage is TRBJ1-1, with 8 bases that match TRBD1. Germline values: CDR1 SGHAT, CDR2 FQNNGV. V shed 3 bases and J 6 bases; nucleotides not matched to a gene: 6. The CDR3 totals 14 residues.

This clonotype was counted at least ten times. The chain is built from TRBV18 and TRBJ2-2, with D unclear. The germline V and J ends were trimmed by 1 base and 0 bases, with 6 bases remaining between them. There are 15 residues in the CDR3. The germline V gene has CDR1 KGHSH and CDR2 LQKENI. CDR3: CASSPRQPNTGELFF. In DNA, the CDR3 is TGTGCCAGCTCACCACGGCAGCCGAACACCGGGGAGCTGTTTTTT.

The genes are TRBV29-1 and TRBJ2-7, with 9 bases fitting TRBD2. The V gene end was trimmed by 4 bases and the J gene end by 5 bases; junction bases not matched to a gene: 12. Germline CDR1 reads SQVTM; CDR2 reads ANQGSEA. This CDR3 spans 15 amino acids. The CDR3 coding sequence is TGCAGCGTTGTAATTCTAGCGGGACCGCGCGACGAGCAGTACTTC. It encodes CSVVILAGPRDEQYF.

This clonotype has only a few counts. Mismatch with germline at one junction end may stem from a read error. V usage is TRBV29-1 and J usage is TRBJ2-3, with TRBD2 matching 11 bases. CDR3 length: 16 amino acids. The germline V gene has CDR1 SQVTM and CDR2 ANQGSEA. The CDR3 here is CSVEGTSGRGTDTQYF. The CDR3, as DNA: TGCAGCGTCGAAGGGACTAGCGGAAGGGGGACAGATACGCAGTATTTT.

The CDR3 DNA reads as TGTGCCAGTAGGGGATTTCTCTCTGAAGCTTTCTTT. Translating gives CASRGFLSEAFF. V usage is TRBV6-2 or TRBV6-3 and J usage is TRBJ1-1; D is possibly TRBD1 (5 bases). Trimming removed 9 bases from V and 6 bases from J, with 14 bases in between. The CDR3 is made up of 12 amino acids. CDR1 is MNHEY and CDR2 is SVGEGT in the germline V gene.

J is TRBJ2-3 and V is TRBV5-4, with 9 bases fitting TRBD2. CDR3 length: 19 residues. Germline loops: CDR1 SGHNT, CDR2 YYREEE (reference sequence). Germline trimming cut 2 bases from V and 1 base from J; bases unmatched to any gene: 14. The CDR3 DNA sequence: TGTGCCAGCAGCTTCCCCCTAGCGGGGACCTCCCTTGGCACAGATACGCAGTATTTT. Translating it yields CASSFPLAGTSLGTDTQYF.

This clonotype was detected ten times or more. The rearrangement links TRBV12-3 or TRBV12-4 to TRBJ2-3; 10 bases agree with TRBD1. J was trimmed by 10 bases and V by 3 bases; bases with no gene match: 4. This CDR3 comprises 13 residues. CDR3 DNA sequence: TGTGCCAGCAGTTTTGGGGACAGGGGACCGCAGTATTTT. It yields the protein CASSFGDRGPQYF.

This clonotype came up many times. The V gene is TRBV18, the J gene TRBJ2-4; D perhaps matches TRBD2 (5 bases). This CDR3 region has 16 residues. Per the germline V gene, CDR1 is KGHSH and CDR2 is LQKENI. V lost 3 bases to trimming and J lost 3 bases, with 15 bases between them. The CDR3 nucleotides read TGTGCCAGCTCACCCGACGCCGGAGAGGGCAAAAACATTCAGTACTTC. Protein product: CASSPDAGEGKNIQYF.

The chain carries TRBV3-1 and TRBJ2-2; 9 bases agree with TRBD1. Per the germline V gene, CDR1 is LGHDT and CDR2 is YNNKEL (reference sequence). This CDR3 region has 16 residues. Trimming cost V 0 bases and J 5 bases; bases outside gene matches: 4. CDR3: CASSQDGTGITGELFF. The CDR3 DNA is TGTGCCAGCAGCCAAGACGGGACAGGGATAACCGGGGAGCTGTTTTTT.

To note about this clonotype: Possible read error: a much larger clone is one base away. The CDR3 sequence: CASSLEGIWGWNTKAFF. The CDR3 DNA sequence: TGTGCCAGCAGCTTAGAGGGTATATGGGGCTGGAACACTAAAGCTTTCTTT. The rearrangement joins TRBV11-3 to TRBJ1-1, with D possibly TRBD1 on 5 matching bases. The CDR3 has 17 amino acids. Germline-derived CDR1 and CDR2 are SGHNT and YENEEA.

The rearrangement uses TRBV15 and TRBJ2-5; 7 nucleotides align to TRBD2. Per the germline V gene, CDR1 is LNHNV and CDR2 is YYDKDF (reference sequence). The junction had 3 bases not matched to a gene; V was cut back by 4 bases and J by 4 bases. The CDR3 runs to 13 residues. The CDR3 nucleotides are TGTGCCACCAGCAATATAGCGGGAGAGACCCAGTACTTC. Protein: CATSNIAGETQYF.